This is a list of T cell receptor beta chains from one sample in a study of blood T cell repertoires in COVID-19. The method was immunoSEQ multiplex PCR; TCRdb's version includes in-frame clones alone and lacks a portion of them. The table records about 270,000 clones, roughly 86% of them present only once. Sequencing used peripheral blood. The source of these receptors is a middle-aged man with active or convalescent COVID-19. CDR3s leave out the opening cysteine and the closing phenylalanine or tryptophan. The order of the fields is V gene, CDR3 protein.

v_gene: TRBV7-3
CDR3aa: ASSSPGGGHEQF

v_gene: TRBV12-3/TRBV12-4
CDR3aa: ASSTGNEKLF

v_gene: TRBV11-2
CDR3aa: AIKTGRTEAF

v_gene: TRBV5-1
CDR3aa: ASSDMGAPYEQY

v_gene: TRBV18
CDR3aa: ASLIIGGNEQF

v_gene: TRBV27
CDR3aa: ASSRYPTGNNSPLH

v_gene: TRBV5-1
CDR3aa: ASSETQGGYGYT

v_gene: TRBV27
CDR3aa: ASSALAGSYEQY

v_gene: TRBV9
CDR3aa: ASSVTGRAEAF

v_gene: TRBV6-1
CDR3aa: ASSETVGSNYFQETQY

v_gene: TRBV4-1
CDR3aa: ASSQDLSVNEQF

v_gene: TRBV11-2
CDR3aa: ASSEGGRSYGYT

v_gene: TRBV27
CDR3aa: ASSPFLQGSPLH

v_gene: TRBV5-1
CDR3aa: ASLPFHSTGPTYNEQF

v_gene: TRBV12-5
CDR3aa: ASGFQLEGQHNSGNTIY

v_gene: TRBV19
CDR3aa: ASTPGLAAMDEQF

v_gene: TRBV6-5
CDR3aa: ASSYDVRARETQY

v_gene: TRBV5-4
CDR3aa: ASSLEPSMQPQH

v_gene: TRBV14
CDR3aa: ASSPSPNQPQH

v_gene: TRBV5-1
CDR3aa: ASSLKTGGAATEAF

v_gene: TRBV7-2
CDR3aa: ASSLGGANYGYT

v_gene: TRBV11-1
CDR3aa: ASSGRQGRNEQF

v_gene: TRBV7-9
CDR3aa: ASSLLDRGNYGYT

v_gene: TRBV30
CDR3aa: AWSVRTSGRIRYNEQF

v_gene: TRBV7-2
CDR3aa: ASRVPRGNTQY

v_gene: TRBV7-9
CDR3aa: ASSTGEGHSPLH

v_gene: TRBV10-1
CDR3aa: ASSGWEGRNSYEQY

v_gene: TRBV3-1/TRBV3-2
CDR3aa: ASSQSNSNYGYT

v_gene: TRBV9
CDR3aa: ASSVGDSLDYGYT

v_gene: TRBV2
CDR3aa: ASRLGTSGDYYEQY

v_gene: TRBV7-2
CDR3aa: ASSSSTGTGELF

v_gene: TRBV4-2
CDR3aa: ASSPGTGGLEQY

v_gene: TRBV2
CDR3aa: ASGAGPNSPLH

v_gene: TRBV6-5
CDR3aa: ASEIITGVNQPQH

v_gene: TRBV9
CDR3aa: ASSAPTGNYNSPLH

v_gene: TRBV7-9
CDR3aa: ASGEKLF

v_gene: TRBV18
CDR3aa: ASSLDRGGDEQF

v_gene: TRBV9
CDR3aa: ASSVARGSPLH

v_gene: TRBV6-6
CDR3aa: ASSGTGGNQPQH

v_gene: TRBV27
CDR3aa: ASTPLRVGGTDTQY

v_gene: TRBV6-5
CDR3aa: ASSMGLRAYEQY

v_gene: TRBV24-1
CDR3aa: ATATPGQGKHEQF

v_gene: TRBV7-6
CDR3aa: ASSAGTSGSVGELF

v_gene: TRBV6-5
CDR3aa: ASSYGGQSYEQY

v_gene: TRBV19
CDR3aa: ASKPRGAATNEKLF